These 18 T cell receptor beta chains came from one sample sequenced in a study of cytomegalovirus exposure and HLA in healthy donors. The PCR employed 60 Vbeta primers together with 13 Jbeta primers. This table comes from immunoSEQ multiplex PCR, and its TCRdb copy is limited to in-frame clones, with some not included. The data show fewer than 250,000 clones, 75% to 90% seen once. Sequencing was performed on PBMCs. These receptors all stem from a boy younger than 10 in good health and CMV-seronegative.

This clone was found a few times. The chain uses TRBV25-1 and TRBJ1-1; no clear D gene. V lost 5 bases and J lost 1, with 5 bases in between. The CDR3 is made up of 12 amino acids. CDR1 is MGHDK and CDR2 is SYGVNS in the germline V gene. CDR3 DNA: TGTGCCAGCAGTCTGGCGAACACTGAAGCTTTCTTT. It yields the protein CASSLANTEAFF.

This clone was recorded at least ten times. V is TRBV6-4 and J is TRBJ2-2; TRBD2 might be the D (6 bases). V lost 4 bases to trimming and J lost 1 base, with 13 bases between them. The germline V gene has CDR1 MRHNA and CDR2 SNTAGT. The CDR3 covers 16 residues. The CDR3 protein is CASSGGTGENTGELFF. CDR3 DNA: TGTGCCAGCAGTGGGGGGACTGGCGAGAACACCGGGGAGCTGTTTTTT.

J is TRBJ1-1 and V is TRBV6-1; a possible D gene is TRBD1 (6 bases). Germline V CDR1 and CDR2: MNHNS, SASEGT. The CDR3 length is 13 residues. V lost 3 bases, J lost 7 bases, and 12 bases lay in between. The CDR3 spells CASSEVQGFEAFF. The CDR3 nucleotides are TGTGCCAGCAGTGAGGTACAGGGCTTTGAAGCTTTCTTT.

This clone was found a few times. The rearrangement joins TRBV5-6 to TRBJ1-2; D remains unclear. Trimming removed 3 bases at V and 2 bases at J, with 14 bases between. Germline-derived CDR1 and CDR2 are SGHDT and YYEEEE. The CDR3 has 15 residues. CDR3 nucleotides: TGTGCCAGCAGCTCGGGAGGGCGGAGCAACTATGGCTACACCTTC. It translates to CASSSGGRSNYGYTF.

The rearrangement uses TRBV27 and TRBJ2-7; perhaps TRBD2 as D (5 bases). Trimming shortened V by 5 bases and J by 2 bases, and 13 bases separated the two germline ends. Germline CDR1 and CDR2: MNHEY and SMNVEV (reference sequence). The CDR3 has 14 amino acids. The CDR3 DNA is TGTGCCAGCAGTCCGTCGGGAAGGACCTACGAGCAGTACTTC. Encoded protein: CASSPSGRTYEQYF.

The chain combines TRBV19 with TRBJ1-4, with no clear D. Between the trimmed V and J ends, which lost 6 bases and 8 bases, there was a span of 16 bases. Germline V gene data show CDR1 as LNHDA and CDR2 as SQIVND (reference sequence). This CDR3 has 14 amino acids. This chain's CDR3 is CASSHVGDGEKLFF. The DNA of the CDR3 is TGTGCCAGTAGCCACGTCGGGGATGGAGAAAAACTGTTTTTT.

This clone appeared once. The chain joins TRBV6-1 to TRBJ2-7, with a weak D call TRBD1 (6 bases). Deletions cut 1 base from V and 6 bases from J, with 16 bases between. Per germline, CDR1 MNHNS and CDR2 SASEGT. CDR3 length equals 15 residues. The CDR3 region is CASSEVLGGFGEQYF. The CDR3, as DNA: TGTGCCAGCAGTGAAGTTCTAGGGGGTTTTGGCGAGCAGTACTTC.

This clone was seen a few times. The rearrangement uses TRBV6-1 and TRBJ2-7, with D tentatively TRBD2 (5 bases). With 1 base removed from V and 6 bases from J, the gap between germline ends came to 7 bases. Germline V gene data show CDR1 as MNHNS and CDR2 as SASEGT. The CDR3 covers 12 residues. In DNA, the CDR3 is TGTGCCAGCAGTGAAGGAGGGTCCGAGCAGTACTTC. Encoded protein: CASSEGGSEQYF.

V and J are TRBV5-8 and TRBJ2-1; D might be TRBD2 (5 bases). The CDR3 contains 20 residues. The V and J ends lost 0 bases and 0 bases respectively, with 22 bases between them. Germline lookup yields CDR1 SGHTS and CDR2 YDEGEE. CDR3 residues: CASSLVWLASTDSSYNEQFF. The CDR3 DNA follows: TGTGCCAGCAGCTTGGTTTGGCTAGCTTCTACCGATAGCTCCTACAATGAGCAGTTCTTC.

The chain combines TRBV11-2 with TRBJ2-5, with TRBD2 matching over 7 bases. CDR3 length equals 15 residues. V trimming: 5 bases; J trimming: 2 bases; junction bases outside the gene matches: 8. Germline CDR1 SGHAT, CDR2 FQNNGV. The CDR3 DNA reads as TGTGCCAGCAGCCGTAGGTGGGGGGGTCAAGAGACCCAGTACTTC. Its protein is CASSRRWGGQETQYF.

This clone was observed a single time. The chain links TRBV28 to TRBJ2-3; 7 bases align to TRBD1. The V segment lost 0 bases and the J segment 5 bases; nucleotides outside the gene matches: 11. The CDR3 length is 17 residues. CDR1 and CDR2 (germline): MDHEN, SYDVKM. CDR3 sequence (DNA): TGTGCCAGCAGTTTATGGAAGGGGGCAGGTCGTGGAGATACGCAGTATTTT. It encodes CASSLWKGAGRGDTQYF.

This sequence joins TRBV9 and TRBJ2-2; TRBD2 matches at 7 bases. Trimming at V came to 5 bases and at J to 8 bases, leaving 6 bases not matched to a gene. Germline V lookup: CDR1 SGDLS, CDR2 YYNGEE. The CDR3 contains 13 residues. CDR3 amino acids: CASRDLLAGELFF. The CDR3 nucleotides read TGTGCCAGCAGAGACCTACTAGCGGGGGAGCTGTTTTTT.

The V and J genes are TRBV5-5 and TRBJ1-5; no clear D. Germline assignment: CDR1 SGHKS and CDR2 YYEKEE (reference sequence). The length of the CDR3 is 18 residues. Trimming pared 3 bases from V and 3 bases from J, leaving 22 bases between. CDR3 loop: CASSSRPGEGPYNQPQHF. The CDR3 DNA sequence: TGTGCCAGCAGCTCCCGGCCCGGGGAGGGCCCTTACAATCAGCCCCAGCATTTT.

This chain uses TRBV28 with TRBJ1-4; unclear D gene. The CDR3 is 14 residues long. V shed 10 bases and J shed 6 bases, with 18 bases lying between them. Germline V gives CDR1 MDHEN, CDR2 SYDVKM. The CDR3 loop is CATCLSGSDEKLFF. The CDR3 DNA reads TGTGCCACCTGCTTGAGTGGGAGTGATGAAAAACTGTTTTTT.

The J gene is TRBJ1-1, the V gene TRBV19; possibly TRBD1 for D (5 bases). The CDR3 has 17 residues. V lost 3 bases, J lost 2 bases, and 19 bases lay in between. The germline CDR1 and CDR2 sequences are LNHDA and SQIVND (reference sequence). This chain's CDR3 is CASSMLTGGVRNTEAFF. CDR3 nucleotides: TGTGCCAGTAGTATGCTCACAGGTGGCGTGAGAAACACTGAAGCTTTCTTT.

V gene TRBV7-9 combines with J gene TRBJ2-2; possibly TRBD1 for D (5 bases). The CDR3 totals 17 residues. Germline lookup yields CDR1 SEHNR and CDR2 FQNEAQ (reference sequence). V lost 1 base to trimming and J lost 4 bases, with 16 bases between them. CDR3 bases: TGTGCCAGCAGCTTAGAGTCAGGGAAATCGTTCACCGGGGAGCTGTTTTTT. Protein: CASSLESGKSFTGELFF.

V and J are TRBV7-9 and TRBJ1-3; unclear D gene. Trimming removed 5 bases at V and 2 bases at J, with 16 bases between. The CDR3 has 16 amino acids. Looked up from germline, CDR1 is SEHNR and CDR2 is FQNEAQ (reference sequence). The CDR3 sequence: CASSHVKATPGNTIYF. The CDR3 bases are TGTGCCAGCAGCCACGTGAAGGCGACTCCTGGAAACACCATATATTTT.

The rearrangement uses TRBV27 and TRBJ1-1; D is uncertain. From germline, CDR1 is MNHEY and CDR2 SMNVEV (reference sequence). This CDR3 contains 13 residues. Between the trimmed V and J ends, which lost 7 bases and 4 bases, there was a span of 13 bases. CDR3 amino acids: CASNTRRGTEAFF. The DNA of the CDR3 is TGTGCCAGCAACACTAGACGAGGCACTGAAGCTTTCTTT.